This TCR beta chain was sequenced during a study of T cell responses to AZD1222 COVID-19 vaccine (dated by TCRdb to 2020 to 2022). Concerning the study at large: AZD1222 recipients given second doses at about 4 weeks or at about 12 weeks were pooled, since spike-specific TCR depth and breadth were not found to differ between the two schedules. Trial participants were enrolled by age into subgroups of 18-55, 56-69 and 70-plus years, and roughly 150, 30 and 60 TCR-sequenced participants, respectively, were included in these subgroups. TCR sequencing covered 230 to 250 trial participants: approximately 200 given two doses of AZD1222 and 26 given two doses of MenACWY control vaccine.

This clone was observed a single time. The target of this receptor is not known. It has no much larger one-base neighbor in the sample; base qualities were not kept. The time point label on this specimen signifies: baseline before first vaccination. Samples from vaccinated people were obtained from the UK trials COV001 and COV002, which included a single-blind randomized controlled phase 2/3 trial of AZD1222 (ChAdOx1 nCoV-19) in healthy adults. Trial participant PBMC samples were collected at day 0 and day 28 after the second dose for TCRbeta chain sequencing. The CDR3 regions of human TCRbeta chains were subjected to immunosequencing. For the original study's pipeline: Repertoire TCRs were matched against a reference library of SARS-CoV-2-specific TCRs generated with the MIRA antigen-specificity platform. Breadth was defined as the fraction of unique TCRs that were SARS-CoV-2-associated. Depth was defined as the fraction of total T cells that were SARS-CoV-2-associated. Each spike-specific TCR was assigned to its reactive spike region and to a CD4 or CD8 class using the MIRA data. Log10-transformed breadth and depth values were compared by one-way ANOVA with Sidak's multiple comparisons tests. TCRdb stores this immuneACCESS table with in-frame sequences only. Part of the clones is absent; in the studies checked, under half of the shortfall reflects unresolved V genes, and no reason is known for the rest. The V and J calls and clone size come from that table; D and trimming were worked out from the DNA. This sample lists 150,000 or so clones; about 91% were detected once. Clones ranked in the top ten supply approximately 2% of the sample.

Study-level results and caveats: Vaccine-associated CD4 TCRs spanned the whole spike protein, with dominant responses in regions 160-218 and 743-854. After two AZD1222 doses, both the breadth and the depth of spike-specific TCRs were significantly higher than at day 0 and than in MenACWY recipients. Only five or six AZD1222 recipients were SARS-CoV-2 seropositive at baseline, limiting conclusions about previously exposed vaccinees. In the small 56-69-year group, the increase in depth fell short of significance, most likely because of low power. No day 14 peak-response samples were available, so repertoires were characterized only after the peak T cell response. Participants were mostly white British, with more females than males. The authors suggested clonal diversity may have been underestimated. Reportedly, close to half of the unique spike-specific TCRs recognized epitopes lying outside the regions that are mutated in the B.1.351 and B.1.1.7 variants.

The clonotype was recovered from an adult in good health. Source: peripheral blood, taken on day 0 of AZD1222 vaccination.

Here the CDR3 is given as CASSSNSWGGYTF. The DNA sequence reads TGTGCCAGCAGCTCGAACAGCTGGGGTGGCTACACCTTC. The sequence is built from TRBV3-1 (or the pseudogene TRBV3-2) and TRBJ1-2; the D segment cannot be called with confidence. Relative to germline, V is 5 bases shorter and J is 7 bases shorter, with 14 bases between their ends. In the germline V gene (reference sequence), CDR1 corresponds to LGHDT and CDR2 to YNNKEL. The CDR3 numbers 13 residues from cysteine through phenylalanine. Just the 39-base CDR3 DNA is kept, in frame starting at base 1.